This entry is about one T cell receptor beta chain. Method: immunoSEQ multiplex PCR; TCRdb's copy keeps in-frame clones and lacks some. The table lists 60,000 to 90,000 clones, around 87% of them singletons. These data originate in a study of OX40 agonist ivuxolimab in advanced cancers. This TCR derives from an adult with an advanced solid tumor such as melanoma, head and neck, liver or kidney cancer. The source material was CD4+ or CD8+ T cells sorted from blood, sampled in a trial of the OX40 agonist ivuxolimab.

The CDR3: CASSPPVWEKLFF. The DNA for the CDR3 is TGTGCCAGCTCACCACCCGTTTGGGAAAAACTGTTTTTT. This chain joins TRBV18 and TRBJ1-4; D remains ambiguous. The CDR3 covers 13 residues. Trimming removed 0 bases at V and 8 bases at J, with 7 bases between. CDR1 and CDR2 from the germline V gene are KGHSH and LQKENI. Variable domain in full (rest from reference TRBV18 and TRBJ1-4): NAGVMQNPRHLVRRRGQEARLRCSPMKGHSHVYWYRQLPEEGLKFMVYLQKENIIDESGMPKERFSAEFPKEGPSILRIQQVVRGDSAAYFCASSPPVWEKLFFGSGTQLSVL.